The sequence of this T cell receptor (beta chain) was determined in a study of blood T cell repertoires in COVID-19. J gave up 5 bases and V 0 bases, and 10 bases lay outside the gene matches. CDR1 and CDR2 (germline): LGHDT, YNNKEL (reference sequence). The length of the CDR3 is 18 residues. Data came from immunoSEQ multiplex PCR; TCRdb stores just in-frame clones and leaves some out. The sample lists over 150,000 clones, approximately 83% occurring once. Specimen: peripheral blood. The source is a woman aged 40 to 50 with COVID-19, enrolled during active disease. The V call is TRBV3-1 (or the pseudogene TRBV3-2), the J call TRBJ2-5; 12 nucleotides agree with TRBD2. The CDR3 region is CASSQDPFTSGRSETQYF. CDR3 DNA sequence: TGTGCCAGCAGCCAAGATCCCTTTACTAGCGGGAGGTCGGAGACCCAGTACTTC.